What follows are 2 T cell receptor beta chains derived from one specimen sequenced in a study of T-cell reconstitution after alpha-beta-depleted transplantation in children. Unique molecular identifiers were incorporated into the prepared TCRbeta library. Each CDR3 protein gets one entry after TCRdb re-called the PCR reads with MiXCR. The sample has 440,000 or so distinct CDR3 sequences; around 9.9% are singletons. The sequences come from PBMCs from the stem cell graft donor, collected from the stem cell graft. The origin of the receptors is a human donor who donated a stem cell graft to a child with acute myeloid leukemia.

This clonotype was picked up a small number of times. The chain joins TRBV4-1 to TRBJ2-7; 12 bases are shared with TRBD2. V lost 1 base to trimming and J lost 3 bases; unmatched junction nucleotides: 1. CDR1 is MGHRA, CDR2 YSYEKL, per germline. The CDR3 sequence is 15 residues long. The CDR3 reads CASSQGTSGNYEQYF. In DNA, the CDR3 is TGCGCCAGCAGCCAAGGGACTAGCGGGAACTACGAGCAGTACTTC.

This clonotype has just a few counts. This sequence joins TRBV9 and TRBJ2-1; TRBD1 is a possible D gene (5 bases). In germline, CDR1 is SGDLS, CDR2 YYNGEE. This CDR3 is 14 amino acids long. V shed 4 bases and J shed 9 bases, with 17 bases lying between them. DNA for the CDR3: TGTGCCAGCAGCCCTCCGGGTAGGCAGGGTGAGCAGTTCTTC. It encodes CASSPPGRQGEQFF.